The source of this TCR beta chain is a study of blood T cells in healthy people across ages. Collection of roughly 9.6 milliliters of peripheral blood was performed for each donor. Together with a sample-barcoded 5' primer, a J-beta primer mix was included in a second PCR lasting about 6 to 12 cycles. All samples gave at least 2.5 million CDR3-containing paired-end reads. TCRdb reprocessed the 5' RACE reads with MiXCR, giving one entry per CDR3 protein. This table has roughly 720,000 distinct CDR3 sequences, roughly 50% appearing once. Germline V gene lookup returns CDR1 SEHNR and CDR2 FQNEAQ (reference sequence). CDR3 length equals 14 residues. V dropped 5 bases and J dropped 4 bases, with 14 bases sitting between them. This clonotype was counted a few times.

The chain is built from TRBV7-9 and TRBJ1-1; D remains ambiguous. Material for sequencing was blood. The TCR comes from an elderly man in good health. In nucleotides, the CDR3 is TGTGCCAGCAGCCCTACTGGCCCCAGCACTGAAGCTTTCTTT. Its protein product is CASSPTGPSTEAFF.